This T cell receptor (beta chain) was sequenced during a study of cytomegalovirus exposure and HLA in healthy donors. The PCR used 60 Vbeta and 13 Jbeta primers. The table came from immunoSEQ multiplex PCR; TCRdb's copy has only in-frame clones and leaves some out. The repertoire holds around 80,000 clones, roughly four fifths seen once, with 3.5% to 5.5% in the top ten. Sequenced input: PBMCs. The sequence derives from a middle-aged man in good health and CMV-seronegative.

The DNA of the CDR3 is TGTGCCAGCACCTTACAGGGGGCAAGCTATGGCTACACCTTC. This codes for CASTLQGASYGYTF. The genes are TRBV6-6 and TRBJ1-2; 9 bases fit TRBD1. Per the germline V gene, CDR1 is MNHNY and CDR2 is SVGAGI (reference sequence). The trim removed 7 bases at V and 4 bases at J, leaving 7 bases unmatched. The CDR3 consists of 14 residues.